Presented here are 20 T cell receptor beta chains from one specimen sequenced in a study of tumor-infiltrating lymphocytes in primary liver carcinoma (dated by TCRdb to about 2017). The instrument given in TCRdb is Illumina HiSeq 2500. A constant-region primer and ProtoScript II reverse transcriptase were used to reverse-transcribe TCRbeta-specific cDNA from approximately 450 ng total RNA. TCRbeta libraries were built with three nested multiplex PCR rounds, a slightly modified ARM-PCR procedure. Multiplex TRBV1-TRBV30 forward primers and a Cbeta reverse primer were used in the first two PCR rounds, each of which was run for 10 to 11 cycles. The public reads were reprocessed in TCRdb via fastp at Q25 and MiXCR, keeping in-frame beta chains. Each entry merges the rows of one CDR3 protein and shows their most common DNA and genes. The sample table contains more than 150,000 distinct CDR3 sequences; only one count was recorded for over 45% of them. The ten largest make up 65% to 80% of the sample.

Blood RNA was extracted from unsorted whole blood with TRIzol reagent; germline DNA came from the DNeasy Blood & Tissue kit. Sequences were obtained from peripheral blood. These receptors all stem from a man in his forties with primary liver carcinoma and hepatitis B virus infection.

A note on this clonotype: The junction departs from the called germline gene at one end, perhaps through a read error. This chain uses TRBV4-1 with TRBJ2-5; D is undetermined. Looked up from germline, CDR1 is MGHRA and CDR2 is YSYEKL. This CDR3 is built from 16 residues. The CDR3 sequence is CANSQVFPTDGKTQYF. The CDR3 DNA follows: TGCGCCAACAGCCAAGTGTTTCCCACCGACGGAAAGACCCAGTACTTC.

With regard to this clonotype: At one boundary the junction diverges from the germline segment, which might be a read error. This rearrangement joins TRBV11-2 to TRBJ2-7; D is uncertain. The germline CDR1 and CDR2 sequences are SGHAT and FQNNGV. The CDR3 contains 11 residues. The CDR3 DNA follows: TGTGCCACCAGGAACTTCGACGAGCAATACTTC. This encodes CATRNFDEQYF.

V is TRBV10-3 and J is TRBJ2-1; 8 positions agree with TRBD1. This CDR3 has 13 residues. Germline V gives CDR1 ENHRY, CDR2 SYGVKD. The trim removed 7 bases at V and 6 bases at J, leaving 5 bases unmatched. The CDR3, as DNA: TGTGCCATCACAGGGGGCAAGGCCAATGAGCAGTTCTTC. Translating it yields CAITGGKANEQFF.

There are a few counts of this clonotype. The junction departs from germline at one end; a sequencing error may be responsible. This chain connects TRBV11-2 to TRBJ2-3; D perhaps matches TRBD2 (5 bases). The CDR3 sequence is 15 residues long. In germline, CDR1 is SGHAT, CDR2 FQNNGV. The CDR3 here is CASNLGLAGTDTQYF. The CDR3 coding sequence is TGTGCCAGCAACTTAGGCCTAGCAGGCACAGATACGCAGTATTTT. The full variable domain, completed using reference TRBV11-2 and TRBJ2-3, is EAGVAQSPRYKIIEKRQSVAFWCNPISGHATLYWYQQILGQGPKLLIQFQNNGVVDDSQLPKDRFSAERLKGVDSTLKIQPAKLEDSAVYLCASNLGLAGTDTQYFGPGTRLTVL.

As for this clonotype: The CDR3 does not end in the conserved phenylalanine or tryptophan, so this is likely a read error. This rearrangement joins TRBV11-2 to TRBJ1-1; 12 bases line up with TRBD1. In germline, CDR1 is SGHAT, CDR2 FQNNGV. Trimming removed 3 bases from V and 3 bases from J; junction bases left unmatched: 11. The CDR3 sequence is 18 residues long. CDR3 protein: CASSFDGDRGRRYTEAFL. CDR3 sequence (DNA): TGTGCCAGCAGCTTTGATGGGGACAGGGGGCGCCGGTACACTGAAGCTTTCCTT.

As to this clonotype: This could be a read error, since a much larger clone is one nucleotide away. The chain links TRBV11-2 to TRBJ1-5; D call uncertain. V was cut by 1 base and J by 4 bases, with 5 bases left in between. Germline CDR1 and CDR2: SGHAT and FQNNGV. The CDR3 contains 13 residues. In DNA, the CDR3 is TGTGCCAGCAGCTTAGCGTATAATCAGCCCCAGCATTTT. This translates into CASSLAYNQPQHF.

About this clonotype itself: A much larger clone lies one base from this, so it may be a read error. CDR3 coding DNA: TGCAGCGTTGACCTGGGGAGCCACGAGCAGTACTTC. Translated, it gives CSVDLGSHEQYF. The rearrangement uses TRBV29-1 and TRBJ2-7; D is possibly TRBD2 (5 bases). V was shortened by 3 bases and J by 5 bases, with 11 bases between the two germline ends. Germline V gene lookup returns CDR1 SQVTM and CDR2 ANQGSEA. The CDR3 length is 12 residues.

The CDR3 spells CASRPPLRTGELFF. CDR3 nucleotides: TGTGCCAGCAGACCCCCTCTTAGGACCGGGGAGCTGTTTTTT. The rearrangement uses TRBV6-5 and TRBJ2-2; no definite D call. Germline-derived CDR1 and CDR2 are MNHEY and SVGAGI. This CDR3 contains 14 residues. V lost 6 bases and J lost 5, with 13 bases in between.

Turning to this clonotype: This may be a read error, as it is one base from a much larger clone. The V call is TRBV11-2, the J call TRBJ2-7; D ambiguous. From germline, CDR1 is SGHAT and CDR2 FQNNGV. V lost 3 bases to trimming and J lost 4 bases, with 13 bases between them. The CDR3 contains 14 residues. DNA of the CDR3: TGTGCCAGCAGCTTGCCGCCAAGTAGGTACGAGCAGTACTTC. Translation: CASSLPPSRYEQYF. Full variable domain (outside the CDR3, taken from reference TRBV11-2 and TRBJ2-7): EAGVAQSPRYKIIEKRQSVAFWCNPISGHATLYWYQQILGQGPKLLIQFQNNGVVDDSQLPKDRFSAERLKGVDSTLKIQPAKLEDSAVYLCASSLPPSRYEQYFGPGTRLTVT.

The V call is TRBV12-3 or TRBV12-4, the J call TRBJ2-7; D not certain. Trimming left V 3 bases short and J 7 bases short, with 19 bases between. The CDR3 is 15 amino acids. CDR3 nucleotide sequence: TGTGCCAGCAGTTTCGGGCAAGACCTCTCGCTGGAGCAGTACTTC. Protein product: CASSFGQDLSLEQYF.

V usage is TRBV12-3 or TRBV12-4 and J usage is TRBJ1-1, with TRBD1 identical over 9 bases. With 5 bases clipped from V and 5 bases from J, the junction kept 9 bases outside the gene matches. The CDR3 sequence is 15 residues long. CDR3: CASSITTGGRTEAFF. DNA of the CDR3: TGTGCCAGCAGTATCACGACAGGGGGGAGAACTGAAGCTTTCTTT.

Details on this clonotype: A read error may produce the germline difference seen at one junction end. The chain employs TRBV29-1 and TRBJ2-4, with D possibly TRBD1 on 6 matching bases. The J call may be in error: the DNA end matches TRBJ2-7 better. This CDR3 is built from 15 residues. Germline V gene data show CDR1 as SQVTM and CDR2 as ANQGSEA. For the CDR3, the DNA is TGCAACGTTCCTGTTCCCGGGACACTGCCCTACGAGCAGTACTTC. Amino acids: CNVPVPGTLPYEQYF.

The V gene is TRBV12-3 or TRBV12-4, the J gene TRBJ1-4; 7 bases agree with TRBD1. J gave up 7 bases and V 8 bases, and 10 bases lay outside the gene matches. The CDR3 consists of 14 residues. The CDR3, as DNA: TGTGCCAGCCTTCAGACAGGGACGGTTGAAAAACTGTTTTTT. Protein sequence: CASLQTGTVEKLFF.

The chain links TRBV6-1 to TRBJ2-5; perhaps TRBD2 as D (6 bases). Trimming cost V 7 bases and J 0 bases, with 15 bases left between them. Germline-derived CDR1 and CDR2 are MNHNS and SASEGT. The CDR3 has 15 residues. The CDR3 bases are TGTGCCAGCATGCCGCTGTGGGGGGACCAAGAGACCCAGTACTTC. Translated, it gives CASMPLWGDQETQYF.

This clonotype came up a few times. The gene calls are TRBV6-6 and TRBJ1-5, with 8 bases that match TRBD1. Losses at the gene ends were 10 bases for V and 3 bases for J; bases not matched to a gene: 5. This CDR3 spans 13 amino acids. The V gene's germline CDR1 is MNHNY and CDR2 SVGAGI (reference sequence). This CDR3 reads CAITDRVNQPQHF. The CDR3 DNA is TGTGCCATTACGGACAGGGTCAATCAGCCCCAGCATTTT.

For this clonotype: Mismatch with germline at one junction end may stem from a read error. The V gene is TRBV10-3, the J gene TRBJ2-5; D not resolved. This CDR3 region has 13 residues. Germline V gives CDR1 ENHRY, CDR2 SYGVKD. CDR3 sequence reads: CVISENNQETQYF. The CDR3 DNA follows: TGTGTCATCAGTGAGAACAACCAAGAGACCCAGTACTTC.

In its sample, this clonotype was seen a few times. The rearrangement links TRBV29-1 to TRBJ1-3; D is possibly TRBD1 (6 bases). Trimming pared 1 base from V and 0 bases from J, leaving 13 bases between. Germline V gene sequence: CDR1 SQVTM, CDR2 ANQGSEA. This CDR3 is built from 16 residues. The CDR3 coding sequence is TGCAGCGTTGAAGGGGGGGACAATTACTCTGGAAACACCATATATTTT. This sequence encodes CSVEGGDNYSGNTIYF.

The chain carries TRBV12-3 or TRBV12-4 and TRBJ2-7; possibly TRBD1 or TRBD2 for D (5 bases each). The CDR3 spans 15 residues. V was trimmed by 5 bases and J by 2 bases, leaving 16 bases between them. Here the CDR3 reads CASSPGPADPYEQYF. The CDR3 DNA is TGTGCCAGCAGTCCGGGACCCGCTGATCCCTACGAGCAGTACTTC.

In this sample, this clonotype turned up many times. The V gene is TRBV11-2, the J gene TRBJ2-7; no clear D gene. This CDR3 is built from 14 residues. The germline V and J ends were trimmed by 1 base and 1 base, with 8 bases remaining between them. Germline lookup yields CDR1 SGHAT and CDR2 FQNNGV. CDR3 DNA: TGTGCCAGCAGCTTAGGTGGTGGGTCCTACGAGCAGTACTTC. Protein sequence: CASSLGGGSYEQYF.

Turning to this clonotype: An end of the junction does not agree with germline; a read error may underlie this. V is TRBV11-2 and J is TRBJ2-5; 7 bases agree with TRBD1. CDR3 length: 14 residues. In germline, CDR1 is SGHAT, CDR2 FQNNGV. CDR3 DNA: TGTGCCAGCAGTAACGGACAGGTTCGAGAGACCCAATACTTC. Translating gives CASSNGQVRETQYF. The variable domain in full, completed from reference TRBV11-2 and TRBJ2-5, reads EAGVAQSPRYKIIEKRQSVAFWCNPISGHATLYWYQQILGQGPKLLIQFQNNGVVDDSQLPKDRFSAERLKGVDSTLKIQPAKLEDSAVYLCASSNGQVRETQYFGPGTRLLVL.